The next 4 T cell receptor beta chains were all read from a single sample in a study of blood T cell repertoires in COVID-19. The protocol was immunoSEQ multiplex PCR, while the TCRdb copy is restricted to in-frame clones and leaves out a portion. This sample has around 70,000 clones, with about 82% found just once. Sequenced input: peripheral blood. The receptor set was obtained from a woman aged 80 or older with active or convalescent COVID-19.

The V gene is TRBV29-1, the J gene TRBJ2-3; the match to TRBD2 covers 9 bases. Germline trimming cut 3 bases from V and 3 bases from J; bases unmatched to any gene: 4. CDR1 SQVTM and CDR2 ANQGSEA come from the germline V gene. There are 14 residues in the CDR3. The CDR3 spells CSVELAGVTDTQYF. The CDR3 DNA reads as TGCAGCGTTGAGTTAGCGGGAGTTACAGATACGCAGTATTTT.

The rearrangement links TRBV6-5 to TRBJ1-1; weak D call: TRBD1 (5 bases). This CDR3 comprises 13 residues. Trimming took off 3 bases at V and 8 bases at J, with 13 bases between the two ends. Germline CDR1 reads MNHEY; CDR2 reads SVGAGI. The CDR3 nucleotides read TGTGCCAGCAGTTATCGTATCGGGGGAGAAGCTTTCTTT. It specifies CASSYRIGGEAFF.

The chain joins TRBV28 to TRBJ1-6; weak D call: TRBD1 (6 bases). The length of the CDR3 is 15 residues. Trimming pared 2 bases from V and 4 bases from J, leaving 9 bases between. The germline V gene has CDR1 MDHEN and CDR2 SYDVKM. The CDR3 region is CASSLQGPYNSPLHF. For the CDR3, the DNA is TGTGCCAGCAGTTTACAGGGGCCTTATAATTCACCCCTCCACTTT.

Written as DNA, the CDR3 is TGCGCCAGCAGCCCCGGGACAGACTACGAGCAGTACTTC. Its protein product is CASSPGTDYEQYF. This chain connects TRBV4-3 to TRBJ2-7; 7 bases agree with TRBD1. Germline V lookup: CDR1 LGHNA, CDR2 YSLEER. The CDR3 contains 13 residues. J gave up 3 bases and V 4 bases, and 3 bases lay outside the gene matches.